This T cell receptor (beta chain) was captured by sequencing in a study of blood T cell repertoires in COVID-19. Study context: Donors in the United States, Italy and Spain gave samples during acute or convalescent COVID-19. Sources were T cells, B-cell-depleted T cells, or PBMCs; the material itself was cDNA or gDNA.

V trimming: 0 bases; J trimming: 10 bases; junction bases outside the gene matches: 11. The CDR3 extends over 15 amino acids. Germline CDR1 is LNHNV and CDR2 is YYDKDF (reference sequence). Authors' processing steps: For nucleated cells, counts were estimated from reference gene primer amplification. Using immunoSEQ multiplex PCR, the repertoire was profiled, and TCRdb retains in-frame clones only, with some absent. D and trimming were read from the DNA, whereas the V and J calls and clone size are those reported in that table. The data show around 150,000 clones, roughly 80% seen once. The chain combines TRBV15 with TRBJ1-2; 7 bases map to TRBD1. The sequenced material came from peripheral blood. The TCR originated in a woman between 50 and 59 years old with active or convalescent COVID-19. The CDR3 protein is CATSRDGQVVQAYTF. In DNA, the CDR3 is TGTGCCACCAGCAGAGATGGACAGGTCGTCCAGGCCTACACCTTC.